Listed here are 12 T cell receptor beta chains from one sample, sequenced in a study of blood T cell repertoires in COVID-19. Data came from immunoSEQ multiplex PCR; TCRdb stores just in-frame clones and leaves some out. Among fewer than 300,000 clones, 88% were seen once, and the ten largest hold approximately 3.7%. The sample taken for sequencing was peripheral blood. The receptors were gathered from a man aged 55 to 70 who had recovered from COVID-19.

The CDR3: CASSRGGPQETQYF. The CDR3 DNA reads as TGTGCCAGCAGTAGGGGGGGACCGCAAGAGACCCAGTACTTC. The rearrangement uses TRBV6-5 and TRBJ2-5; D perhaps matches TRBD2 (7 bases). The CDR3 has 14 amino acids. Germline CDR1 is MNHEY and CDR2 is SVGAGI. Trimming removed 5 bases from V and 2 bases from J, with 12 bases in between.

Here the CDR3 reads CASSPSGLPYEQYF. As DNA, the CDR3 is TGTGCCAGCTCACCATCTGGGCTGCCCTACGAGCAGTACTTC. This chain joins TRBV18 and TRBJ2-7; D gene ambiguous. The CDR3 has 14 amino acids. The germline gives CDR1 KGHSH, CDR2 LQKENI. Trimming removed 2 bases at V and 2 bases at J, with 10 bases between. The full variable domain, in which reference TRBV18 and TRBJ2-7 provide the parts outside the CDR3, is NAGVMQNPRHLVRRRGQEARLRCSPMKGHSHVYWYRQLPEEGLKFMVYLQKENIIDESGMPKERFSAEFPKEGPSILRIQQVVRGDSAAYFCASSPSGLPYEQYFGPGTRLTVT.

The rearrangement joins TRBV5-4 to TRBJ2-5; TRBD1 matches 7 bases. From germline, CDR1 is SGHNT and CDR2 YYREEE (reference sequence). V shed 3 bases, J shed 5 bases, and the junction held 7 bases outside the gene matches. There are 14 residues in the CDR3. The CDR3 reads CASSSPQGSETQYF. CDR3 nucleotide sequence: TGTGCCAGCAGCTCACCACAGGGGAGCGAGACCCAGTACTTC.

This chain links TRBV6-5 with TRBJ1-5, with D possibly matching TRBD1 (6 bases). The CDR3 has 15 amino acids. Germline V gene sequence: CDR1 MNHEY, CDR2 SVGAGI. V was trimmed by 7 bases and J by 6 bases, leaving 19 bases between them. CDR3 residues: CASTLTWGGSQPQHF. The CDR3 DNA follows: TGTGCCAGCACACTTACCTGGGGGGGCAGTCAGCCCCAGCATTTT.

The CDR3 reads CASSQLPGAETQYF. The CDR3 DNA follows: TGTGCCAGCAGCCAACTGCCCGGAGCAGAGACCCAGTACTTC. The J gene is TRBJ2-5, the V gene TRBV14; no clear D gene. V was cut by 2 bases and J by 4 bases, with 11 bases left in between. This CDR3 comprises 14 residues. The germline V gene encodes CDR1 SGHDN and CDR2 FVKESK.

About this clone itself: Germline is not matched at one junction end, which may reflect a read error. The rearrangement uses TRBV7-2 and TRBJ2-7, with 7 bases lining up with TRBD1. This CDR3 spans 16 amino acids. Germline V lookup: CDR1 SGHTA, CDR2 FQGNSA. The CDR3 is CASSPAGTAPSYKQYF. In nucleotides, the CDR3 is TGTGCCAGCAGCCCCGCCGGGACAGCCCCCTCCTACAAGCAGTACTTC.

V is TRBV10-2 and J is TRBJ1-2; TRBD1 matches 8 bases. CDR3 length: 14 amino acids. Germline V gene sequence: CDR1 WSHSY, CDR2 SAAADI. J was trimmed by 4 bases and V by 4 bases; bases with no gene match: 5. The CDR3 sequence: CASSVQGAIYGYTF. The DNA of the CDR3 is TGCGCCAGCAGTGTTCAGGGGGCCATCTATGGCTACACCTTC.

The chain is built from TRBV19 and TRBJ1-2; 12 nucleotides match TRBD1. With V trimmed by 2 bases and J by 7 bases, 14 bases remained unmatched. Germline CDR1 LNHDA, CDR2 SQIVND (reference sequence). This CDR3 has 18 residues. DNA for the CDR3: TGTGCCAGTAGTATAAACGCAGGCACGGGACAGGGGGCAGCTGGCTACACCTTC. Encoded protein: CASSINAGTGQGAAGYTF.

The chain employs TRBV6-5 and TRBJ2-3; 9 nucleotides match TRBD1. J lost 3 bases, V lost 2 bases, and 6 bases had no gene match. Germline V gene data show CDR1 as MNHEY and CDR2 as SVGAGI. CDR3 length: 16 amino acids. The CDR3 DNA reads TGTGCCAGCAGTTACCATGTGGGACAGGGAACAGATACGCAGTATTTT. It translates to CASSYHVGQGTDTQYF.

The count of this clone is one. This chain uses TRBV7-3 with TRBJ1-5; TRBD1 matches 9 bases. CDR1 SGHTA and CDR2 FQGTGA come from the germline V gene. This CDR3 has 16 amino acids. With V trimmed by 5 bases and J by 3 bases, 8 bases remained unmatched. CDR3 DNA sequence: TGTGCCAGCAGCCCAAGGACAGGGGTACTCAATCAGCCCCAGCATTTT. This translates into CASSPRTGVLNQPQHF. Full variable domain (missing parts from reference TRBV7-3 and TRBJ1-5): GAGVSQTPSNKVTEKGKYVELRCDPISGHTALYWYRQSLGQGPEFLIYFQGTGAADDSGLPNDRFFAVRPEGSVSTLKIQRTERGDSAVYLCASSPRTGVLNQPQHFGDGTRLSIL.

The genes are TRBV30 and TRBJ1-1, with 9 bases lining up with TRBD1. Trimming took 4 bases from V and 8 from J; bases not matched to a gene: 8. The CDR3 is 13 amino acids. Germline CDR1 reads GTSNPN; CDR2 reads SVGIG (reference sequence). The CDR3 region is CAWNLKQGAEAFF. The CDR3 DNA follows: TGTGCCTGGAATCTCAAACAGGGGGCAGAAGCTTTCTTT.

This CDR3 reads CASSYGDRVSSPLHF. The DNA of the CDR3 is TGTGCCAGCAGTTACGGGGACAGGGTTTCTTCACCCCTCCACTTT. The rearrangement uses TRBV6-2 or TRBV6-3 and TRBJ1-6; 9 bases align to TRBD1. Germline V CDR1 and CDR2: MNHEY, SVGEGT. This CDR3 spans 15 amino acids. V dropped 2 bases and J dropped 9; count of bases not matched to a gene: 5.